This T cell receptor beta chain was captured by sequencing in a study of T-cell memory formation after mild COVID-19. With regard to this clonotype: An end of the junction differs from the germline gene, which may be a read error.

Germline-derived CDR1 and CDR2 are SGHTA and FQGNSA. CDR3 size: 13 residues. TCRdb re-called the 5' RACE reads with MiXCR, one entry per CDR3 protein. The sample records roughly 160,000 distinct CDR3 sequences, around 10% being singletons. This chain connects TRBV7-2 to TRBJ2-5; D is tentatively TRBD1 or TRBD2 (7 bases each). The sequencing sample was made of PBMCs or a T cell subset sorted from them (not recorded which). The clonotype originates from a man in his late teens or twenties who had mild COVID-19 (a few samples of this study predate the infection). Cell type and time point are not known. The CDR3 DNA reads TGTGCCAGCGGCAGGGGGGGCGAAGAGGCCCAGTACTTC. This encodes CASGRGGEEAQYF.